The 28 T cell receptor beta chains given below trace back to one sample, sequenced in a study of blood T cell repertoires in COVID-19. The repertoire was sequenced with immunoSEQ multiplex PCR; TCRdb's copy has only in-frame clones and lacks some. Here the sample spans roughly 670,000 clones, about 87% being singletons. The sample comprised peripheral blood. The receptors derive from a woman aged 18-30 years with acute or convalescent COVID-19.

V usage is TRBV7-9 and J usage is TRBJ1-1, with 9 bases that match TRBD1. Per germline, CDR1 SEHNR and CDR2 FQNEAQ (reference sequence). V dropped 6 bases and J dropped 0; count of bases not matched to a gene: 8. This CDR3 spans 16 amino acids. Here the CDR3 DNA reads TGTGCCAGCAGTACCTTCCGGGACAGGGTGAACACTGAAGCTTTCTTT. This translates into CASSTFRDRVNTEAFF.

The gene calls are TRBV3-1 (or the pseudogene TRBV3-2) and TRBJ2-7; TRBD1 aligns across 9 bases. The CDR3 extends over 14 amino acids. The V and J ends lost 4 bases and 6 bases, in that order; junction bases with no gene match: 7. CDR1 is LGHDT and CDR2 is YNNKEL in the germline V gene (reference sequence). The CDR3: CASSRDRVSLEQYF. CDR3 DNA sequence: TGTGCCAGCAGCCGGGACAGGGTATCCCTCGAGCAGTACTTC.

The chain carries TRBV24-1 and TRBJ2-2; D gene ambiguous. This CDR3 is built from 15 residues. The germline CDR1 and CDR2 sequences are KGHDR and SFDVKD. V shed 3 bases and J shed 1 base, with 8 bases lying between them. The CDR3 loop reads CATSDRHLNTGELFF. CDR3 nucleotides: TGTGCCACCAGTGATCGACACCTGAACACCGGGGAGCTGTTTTTT.

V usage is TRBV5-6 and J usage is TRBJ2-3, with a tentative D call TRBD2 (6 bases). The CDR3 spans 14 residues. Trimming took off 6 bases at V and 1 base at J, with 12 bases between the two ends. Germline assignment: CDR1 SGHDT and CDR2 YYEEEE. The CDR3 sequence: CASMGGHRTDTQYF. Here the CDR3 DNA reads TGTGCCAGCATGGGAGGACATCGCACAGATACGCAGTATTTT.

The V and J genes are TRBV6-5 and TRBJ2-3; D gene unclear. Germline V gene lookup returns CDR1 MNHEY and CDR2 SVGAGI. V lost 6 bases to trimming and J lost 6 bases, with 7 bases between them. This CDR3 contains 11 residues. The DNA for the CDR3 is TGTGCCAGCAGCTCCCTCGATACGCAGTATTTT. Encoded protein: CASSSLDTQYF.

The CDR3 DNA follows: TGTGCCAGCAGCCTTGCGGCATCCCGTCATGGCTACACCTTC. Encoded protein: CASSLAASRHGYTF. The V call is TRBV6-5, the J call TRBJ1-2; no reliable D call. Trimming removed 6 bases at V and 6 bases at J, with 17 bases between. The germline V gene has CDR1 MNHEY and CDR2 SVGAGI. The CDR3 contains 14 residues.

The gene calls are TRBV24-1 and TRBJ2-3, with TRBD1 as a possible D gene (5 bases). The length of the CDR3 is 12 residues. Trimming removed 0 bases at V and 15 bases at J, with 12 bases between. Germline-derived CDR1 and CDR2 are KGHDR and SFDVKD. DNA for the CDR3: TGTGCCACCAGTGATTTGCAGGGTTGTGACTATTTT. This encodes CATSDLQGCDYF.

The DNA for the CDR3 is TGTGCCAGCAGCCCCGGTAATAGGAGGCGGTCCACAGATACGCAGTATTTT. It is translated as CASSPGNRRRSTDTQYF. The chain employs TRBV3-1 (or the pseudogene TRBV3-2) and TRBJ2-3; D may be TRBD2 (5 bases). The CDR3 sequence is 17 residues long. V was clipped by 4 bases and J by 2 bases, with 19 bases between them. Per the germline V gene, CDR1 is LGHDT and CDR2 is YNNKEL (reference sequence).

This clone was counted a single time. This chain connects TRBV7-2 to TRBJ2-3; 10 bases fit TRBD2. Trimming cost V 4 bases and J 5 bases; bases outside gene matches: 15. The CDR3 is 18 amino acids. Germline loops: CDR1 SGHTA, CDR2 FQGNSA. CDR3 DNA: TGTGCCAGCAGCTCACCCTGGGAAAGCGGGGGGGCCGGAGATACGCAGTATTTT. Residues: CASSSPWESGGAGDTQYF.

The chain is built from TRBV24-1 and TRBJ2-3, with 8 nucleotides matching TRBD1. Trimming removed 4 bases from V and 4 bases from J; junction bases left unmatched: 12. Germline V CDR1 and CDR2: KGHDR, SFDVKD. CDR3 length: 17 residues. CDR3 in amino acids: CATSDPGQGRSADTQYF. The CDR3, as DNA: TGTGCCACCAGTGACCCTGGACAGGGCCGTTCGGCAGATACGCAGTATTTT.

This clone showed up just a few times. Here the CDR3 DNA reads TGCGCCAGCAGCCAACCCCTGACAGGGTCCAAAAACATTCAGTACTTC. Residues: CASSQPLTGSKNIQYF. The chain uses TRBV4-1 and TRBJ2-4; 7 positions match TRBD1. CDR3 length equals 16 residues. Germline CDR1 reads MGHRA; CDR2 reads YSYEKL. V dropped 2 bases and J dropped 2; count of bases not matched to a gene: 6.

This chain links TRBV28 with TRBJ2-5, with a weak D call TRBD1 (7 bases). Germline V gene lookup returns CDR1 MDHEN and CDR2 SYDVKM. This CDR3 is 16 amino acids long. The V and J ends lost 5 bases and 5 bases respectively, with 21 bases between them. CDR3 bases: TGTGCCAGCAGTACTCCCCTAGGAGGGGGCGGTGAGACCCAGTACTTC. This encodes CASSTPLGGGGETQYF.

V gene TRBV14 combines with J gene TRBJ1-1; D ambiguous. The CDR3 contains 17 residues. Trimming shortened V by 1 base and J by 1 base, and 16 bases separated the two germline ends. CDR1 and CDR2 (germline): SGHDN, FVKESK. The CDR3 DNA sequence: TGTGCCAGCAGCCAAGTCGCGAAAGATCTTCGGAACACTGAAGCTTTCTTT. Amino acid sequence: CASSQVAKDLRNTEAFF.

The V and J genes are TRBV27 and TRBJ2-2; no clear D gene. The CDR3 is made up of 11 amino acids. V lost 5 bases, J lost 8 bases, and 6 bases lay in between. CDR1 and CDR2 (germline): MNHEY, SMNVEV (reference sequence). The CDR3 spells CASSAGGELFF. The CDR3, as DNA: TGTGCCAGCAGTGCCGGGGGGGAGCTGTTTTTT.

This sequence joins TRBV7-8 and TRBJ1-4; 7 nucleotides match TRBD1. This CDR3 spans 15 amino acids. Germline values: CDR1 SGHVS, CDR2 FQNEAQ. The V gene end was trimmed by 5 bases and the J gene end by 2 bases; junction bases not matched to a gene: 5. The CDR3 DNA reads TGTGCCAGCAGCCCCAGGGGGGCGACTAATGAAAAACTGTTTTTT. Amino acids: CASSPRGATNEKLFF.

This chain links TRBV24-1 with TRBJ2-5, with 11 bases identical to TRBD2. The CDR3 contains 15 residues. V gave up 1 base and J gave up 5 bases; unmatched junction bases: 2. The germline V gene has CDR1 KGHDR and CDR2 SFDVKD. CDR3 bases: TGTGCCACCAGTGATTTCACTAGCGGGGGTGAGACCCAGTACTTC. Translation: CATSDFTSGGETQYF.

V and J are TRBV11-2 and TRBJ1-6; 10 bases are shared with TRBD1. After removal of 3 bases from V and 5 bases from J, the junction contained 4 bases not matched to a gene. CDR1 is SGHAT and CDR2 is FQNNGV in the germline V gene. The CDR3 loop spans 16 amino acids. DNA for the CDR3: TGTGCCAGCAGCTTTCCTGGACAGGGGGATAATTCACCCCTCCACTTT. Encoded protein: CASSFPGQGDNSPLHF.

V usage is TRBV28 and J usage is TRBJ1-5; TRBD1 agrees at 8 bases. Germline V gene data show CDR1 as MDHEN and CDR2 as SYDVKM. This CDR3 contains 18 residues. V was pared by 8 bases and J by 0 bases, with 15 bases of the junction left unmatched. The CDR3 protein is CASAYPGQGGYSNQPQHF. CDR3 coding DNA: TGTGCCAGCGCCTACCCAGGACAGGGTGGGTATAGCAATCAGCCCCAGCATTTT.

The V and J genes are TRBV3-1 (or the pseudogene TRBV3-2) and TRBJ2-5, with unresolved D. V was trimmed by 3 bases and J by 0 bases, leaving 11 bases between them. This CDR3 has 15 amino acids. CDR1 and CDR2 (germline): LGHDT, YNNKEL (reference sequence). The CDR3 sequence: CASSHLTEYQETQYF. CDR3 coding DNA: TGTGCCAGCAGCCACCTAACAGAATACCAAGAGACCCAGTACTTC.

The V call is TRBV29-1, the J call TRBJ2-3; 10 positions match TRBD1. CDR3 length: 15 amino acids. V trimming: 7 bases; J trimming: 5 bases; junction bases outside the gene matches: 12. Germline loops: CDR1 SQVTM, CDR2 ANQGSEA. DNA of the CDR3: TGCAGCGGGACGACCCGACAGGGGGCTGGAGATACGCAGTATTTT. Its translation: CSGTTRQGAGDTQYF.

The CDR3 sequence: CASSLILAAINEQFF. The CDR3 DNA reads as TGTGCCAGCAGCTTAATTCTAGCGGCCATCAATGAGCAGTTCTTC. The chain employs TRBV7-3 and TRBJ2-1; 7 positions agree with TRBD2. The CDR3 spans 15 residues. The V segment lost 1 base and the J segment 6 bases; nucleotides outside the gene matches: 6. CDR1 is SGHTA, CDR2 FQGTGA, per germline.

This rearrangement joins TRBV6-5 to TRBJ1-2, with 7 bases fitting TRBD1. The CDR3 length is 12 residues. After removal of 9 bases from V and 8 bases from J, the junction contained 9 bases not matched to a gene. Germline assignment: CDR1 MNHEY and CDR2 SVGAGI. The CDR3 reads CASYRGFGGYTF. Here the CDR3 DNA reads TGTGCCAGTTACAGGGGATTCGGGGGCTACACCTTC.

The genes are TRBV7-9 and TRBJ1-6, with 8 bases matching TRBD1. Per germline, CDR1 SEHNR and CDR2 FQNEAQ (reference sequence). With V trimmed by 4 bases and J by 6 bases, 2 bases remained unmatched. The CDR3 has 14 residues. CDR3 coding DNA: TGTGCCAGCAGCTCCGGGACAGGTAATTCACCCCTCCACTTT. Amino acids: CASSSGTGNSPLHF. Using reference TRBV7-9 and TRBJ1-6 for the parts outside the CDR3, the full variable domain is DTGVSQNPRHKITKRGQNVTFRCDPISEHNRLYWYRQTLGQGPEFLTYFQNEAQLEKSRLLSDRFSAERPKGSFSTLEIQRTEQGDSAMYLCASSSGTGNSPLHFGNGTRLTVT.

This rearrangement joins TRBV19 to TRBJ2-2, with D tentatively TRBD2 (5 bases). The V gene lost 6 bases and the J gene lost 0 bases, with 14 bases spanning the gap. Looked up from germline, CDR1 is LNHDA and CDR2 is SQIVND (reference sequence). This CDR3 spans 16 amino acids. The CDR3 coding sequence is TGTGCCAGTAGGCCCCGGACTGGATCGAACACCGGGGAGCTGTTTTTT. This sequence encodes CASRPRTGSNTGELFF. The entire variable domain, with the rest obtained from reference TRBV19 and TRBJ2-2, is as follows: DGGITQSPKYLFRKEGQNVTLSCEQNLNHDAMYWYRQDPGQGLRLIYYSQIVNDFQKGDIAEGYSVSREKKESFPLTVTSAQKNPTAFYLCASRPRTGSNTGELFFGEGSRLTVL.

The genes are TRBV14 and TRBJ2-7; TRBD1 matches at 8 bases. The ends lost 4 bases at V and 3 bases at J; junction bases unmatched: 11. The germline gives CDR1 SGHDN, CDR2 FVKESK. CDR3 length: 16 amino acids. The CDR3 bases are TGTGCCAGCAGCCCCTCGTGGGGACAGGCGGACTACGAGCAGTACTTC. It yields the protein CASSPSWGQADYEQYF.

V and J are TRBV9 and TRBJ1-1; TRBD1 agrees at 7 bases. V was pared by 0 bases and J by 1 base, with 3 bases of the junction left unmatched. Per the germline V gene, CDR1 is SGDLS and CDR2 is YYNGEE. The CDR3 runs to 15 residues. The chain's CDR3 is CASSVGGTANTEAFF. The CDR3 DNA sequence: TGTGCCAGCAGCGTAGGGGGGACAGCGAACACTGAAGCTTTCTTT.

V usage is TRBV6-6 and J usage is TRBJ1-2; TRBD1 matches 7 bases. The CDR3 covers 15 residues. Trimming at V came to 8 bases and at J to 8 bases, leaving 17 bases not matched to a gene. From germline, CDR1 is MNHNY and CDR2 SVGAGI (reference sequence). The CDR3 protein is CASSRGVDRVYGYTF. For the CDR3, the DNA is TGTGCCAGCTCCCGGGGCGTCGACAGGGTGTACGGCTACACCTTC.

The DNA for the CDR3 is TGTGCCACCACAAGTTTCCAGGGGAAAAAGCGGGAGACCCAGTACTTC. This gives the protein CATTSFQGKKRETQYF. V and J are TRBV15 and TRBJ2-5; D is perhaps TRBD1 (6 bases). The ends were cut back, 7 bases at V and 5 bases at J, with 23 bases in the middle. The CDR3 is 16 residues long. CDR1 is LNHNV, CDR2 YYDKDF, per germline (reference sequence).